This T cell receptor beta chain was recorded in a study of blood T cell repertoires in COVID-19. Study context: Donors in the United States, Italy and Spain gave samples during acute or convalescent COVID-19. T cells, B-cell-depleted T cells, or PBMCs provided the cDNA or gDNA that served as material.

The length of the CDR3 is 19 residues. Germline values: CDR1 SGHTA, CDR2 FQGNSA. V trimming: 5 bases; J trimming: 1 base; junction bases outside the gene matches: 14. In the study's own analysis: Nucleated cell number was recorded as an estimate derived from reference gene primer amplification. Clones were read by immunoSEQ multiplex PCR, and TCRdb kept only the in-frame ones, dropping some. Clonal size and the V and J genes are those of that table, whereas D and trimming came from the DNA. The sample includes roughly 200,000 clones, more than 65% seen only once; the top ten take around 8%. This receptor was obtained from a woman of 80 years or more with acute or convalescent COVID-19. The gene calls are TRBV7-2 and TRBJ2-6; 7 nucleotides align to TRBD1. Specimen: peripheral blood. In DNA form, the CDR3 reads TGTGCCAGCAGCCCGCTTGTCCCGGGACAGTCGTCTGGGGCCAACGTCCTGACTTTC. It specifies CASSPLVPGQSSGANVLTF.